The rows below give T cell receptor beta chains drawn from one sample of a study of T cell changes during pregnancy in multiple sclerosis. Using immunoSEQ multiplex PCR, the repertoire was profiled, and TCRdb retains in-frame clones only, with some absent. The table lists 65,000 to 85,000 clones, roughly 91% of them singletons. Sequencing used CD4+ T cells from peripheral blood mononuclear cells, obtained after pregnancy. The receptors derive from a female donor with multiple sclerosis, enrolled in a pregnancy study. Both conserved end residues are part of each CDR3. Fields, in order: J gene, V gene, D gene, clone size, CDR3 DNA, CDR3 protein. The D gene is left open where the match is weak. Where a row states a size, it is once, few, many or the class of an expanded clone; other rows omit it.

TRBJ2-3,TRBV7-6,TRBD2,-,TGTGCCAGCAGCCGAGCGGGAGGTGGAGATACGCAGTATTTT,CASSRAGGGDTQYF
TRBJ1-6,TRBV6-5,-,once,TGTGCCAGCAGGGGGGGGAGCTCCTATAATTCACCCCTCCACTTT,CASRGGSSYNSPLHF
TRBJ2-3,TRBV7-2,TRBD1,-,TGTGCCAGCAGCGTAGACAGGGCAGATACGCAGTATTTT,CASSVDRADTQYF
TRBJ1-5,TRBV27,-,-,TGTGCCAGCAGTTTTAGGGGTGGATTTCAGCCCCAGCATTTT,CASSFRGGFQPQHF
TRBJ2-7,TRBV29-1,-,-,TGCAGCGTTCGGCGGGACCAGGGCGAGCAGTACTTC,CSVRRDQGEQYF
TRBJ2-7,TRBV30,TRBD1,-,TGTGCCTGCTCTTCAGGGGGTCTTGTCTACGAGCAGTACTTC,CACSSGGLVYEQYF
TRBJ2-1,TRBV27,TRBD2,-,TGTGCCAGCAGCCTCGGACTAGCGGGGAACAATGAGCAGTTCTTC,CASSLGLAGNNEQFF
TRBJ1-2,TRBV11-3,TRBD1,-,TGTGCCAGCAGCTTATCCCCCCCCCGGGACAGGAGGAACTATGGCTACACCTTC,CASSLSPPRDRRNYGYTF
TRBJ1-2,TRBV25-1,TRBD1,-,TGTGCCAGCAGTGAATATGGCGGACAGGGGGTGGCCTATGGCTACACCTTC,CASSEYGGQGVAYGYTF
TRBJ1-5,TRBV19,TRBD1,-,TGTGCCAGTAGCGGTAACACAGGGGGCTTCCAGCCCCAGCATTTT,CASSGNTGGFQPQHF
TRBJ1-3,TRBV7-2,-,-,TGTGCCAGCAGCCAGGGGTCTGGAAACACCATATATTTT,CASSQGSGNTIYF
TRBJ1-2,TRBV10-3,TRBD1,few,TGTGCCATCAGTCCAGATGGGACAGATTATGGCTACACCTTC,CAISPDGTDYGYTF
TRBJ2-5,TRBV19,TRBD2,-,TGTGCCAGTAGTAAGGGGGCTAGCGGGACATTCCAAGAGACCCAGTACTTC,CASSKGASGTFQETQYF
TRBJ2-2,TRBV7-9,TRBD1,once,TGTGCCAGCAGTCGACAGGGGAGCGCCGGGGAGCTGTTTTTT,CASSRQGSAGELFF
TRBJ2-1,TRBV2,TRBD2,-,TGTGCCAGCAGAAGAATAGCGGGAGTCACGAACAATGAGCAGTTCTTC,CASRRIAGVTNNEQFF
TRBJ1-2,TRBV2,-,once,TGTGCCAGCAGTGTTTCAGGGAACTATGGCTACACCTTC,CASSVSGNYGYTF
TRBJ2-1,TRBV30,-,once,TGTGCCTGGAGTGTCCCCAATAGTAAGCAGTTCTTC,CAWSVPNSKQFF
TRBJ2-5,TRBV30,-,-,TGTGCCTGGAGCGGAGGGGAGACCCAGTACTTC,CAWSGGETQYF
TRBJ1-2,TRBV5-1,-,-,TGCGCCAGCAGCTTGGCCCCAGGCAGACACACCTATGGCTACACCTTC,CASSLAPGRHTYGYTF
TRBJ2-5,TRBV19,-,-,TGTGCCAGTAGTGCAACTGCCGGGGGACCCCAAGAGACCCAGTACTTC,CASSATAGGPQETQYF
TRBJ1-6,TRBV30,-,-,TGTGCCTGGAACCAGGGTAATAATTCACCCCTCCACTTT,CAWNQGNNSPLHF
TRBJ1-3,TRBV9,-,-,TGTGCCAGCAGCGTACGGAGCGGAAACACCATATATTTT,CASSVRSGNTIYF
TRBJ2-1,TRBV4-1,TRBD2,-,TGCGCCAGCAGCCCCGCGGGTGGGAGCGGGAGTAACGGTGAGCAGTTCTTC,CASSPAGGSGSNGEQFF
TRBJ2-7,TRBV19,TRBD2,-,TGTGCCAGTAGTATAGCTCCGGGACTAGCGGGAGCCAACGAGCAGTACTTC,CASSIAPGLAGANEQYF
TRBJ2-6,TRBV5-4,TRBD2,-,TGTGCCAGCAGCTATGGGACTAGCGGGGCGGGGGCCAACGTCCTGACTTTC,CASSYGTSGAGANVLTF
TRBJ2-3,TRBV5-1,TRBD2,-,TGCGCCAGCAGCTTGTTTGGTGTGGCGGGAGAGGGAGATACGCAGTATTTT,CASSLFGVAGEGDTQYF
TRBJ2-2,TRBV27,-,-,TGTGCCAGCAGTTTAACGCGAGTCGGGGAGCTGTTTTTT,CASSLTRVGELFF
TRBJ2-7,TRBV10-1,-,-,TGCGCCAGCAGTGAGGAACGACACGTAAACTACGAGCAGTACTTC,CASSEERHVNYEQYF
TRBJ2-1,TRBV28,-,-,TGTGCCACCGCCCTCCCAGGGACCTACAATGAGCAGTTCTTC,CATALPGTYNEQFF
TRBJ2-3,TRBV5-1,TRBD2,-,TGCGCCAGCAGCTTGAATAGCGGGAGTGTCACAGATACGCAGTATTTT,CASSLNSGSVTDTQYF
TRBJ1-1,TRBV7-9,-,-,TGTGCCAGCAGCTTCGCCGGGAACACTGAAGCTTTCTTT,CASSFAGNTEAFF
TRBJ2-2,TRBV19,TRBD2,-,TGTGCCAGCGGGCGGGGGATGGGGGCGAACACCGGGGAGCTGTTTTTT,CASGRGMGANTGELFF
TRBJ1-6,TRBV7-2,TRBD1,-,TGTGCCAGCAGCAAGACAGGGACGGGAGTGCCCCTCCACTTT,CASSKTGTGVPLHF
TRBJ1-1,TRBV10-3,-,-,TGTGCCATCAGTGAGTCGCGGGACTCGAGTAAAGCTTTCTTT,CAISESRDSSKAFF
TRBJ2-5,TRBV7-2,TRBD2,-,TGTGCCAGCCGTTTGAACCTAGCGGGAGGTTACGAGACCCAGTACTTC,CASRLNLAGGYETQYF
TRBJ1-6,TRBV6-6,-,-,TGTGCCAGCAGTTACCTCTCTCCGGGGAATGGCTCACCCCTCCACTTT,CASSYLSPGNGSPLHF
TRBJ2-7,TRBV28,TRBD2,once,TGTGCCAGCAGTCTATCCGGACTAGCGGGAGCTATTCACCCCGAGCAGTACTTC,CASSLSGLAGAIHPEQYF
TRBJ1-4,TRBV5-1,TRBD1,-,TGCGCCAGCAGCTCCCATACAGGGGAAGAAAAACTGTTTTTT,CASSSHTGEEKLFF
TRBJ2-2,TRBV29-1,-,-,TGCAGCGTTGGTAGGTCCCCGGGCACCGGGGAGCTGTTTTTT,CSVGRSPGTGELFF
TRBJ1-5,TRBV6-5,TRBD1,-,TGTGCCAGCAGTACCGGGACAGGGGGCAATCAGCCCCAGCATTTT,CASSTGTGGNQPQHF